These 20 T cell receptor beta chains originate from one sample sequenced in a study of vaccination and CD4 T cells after COVID-19. Scientists ran DNA taken from cultured CD4+ T cells through the Oncomine TCR Beta short-read assay for sequencing. TCRdb used MiXCR to reprocess the PCR reads, holding one entry per CDR3 protein. Found here are tens of thousands of distinct CDR3 sequences, about 43% of them singletons; the top ten hold around 13%. For these TCRs, the target antigens are not known. Time point here: late sampling 161 to 241 days after vaccination in a few convalescent patients. Treatment described: roughly 10-day PBMC culture with coronavirus spike peptide pools or control peptides (ViraFEST assay). This specimen was CD4+ T cells from blood, cultured in vitro, taken about 7 months after SARS-CoV-2 vaccination. These receptors all stem from a human donor who had recovered from COVID-19.

The V call is TRBV6-2 or TRBV6-3, the J call TRBJ2-7; TRBD2 matches at 7 bases. The germline gives CDR1 MNHEY, CDR2 SVGEGT. The CDR3 is made up of 15 amino acids. Losses at the gene ends were 5 bases for V and 3 bases for J; bases not matched to a gene: 10. The CDR3 sequence is CASSATGGDSYEQYF. CDR3 coding DNA: TGTGCCAGCAGTGCCACGGGGGGAGATAGCTACGAGCAGTACTTC.

The chain combines TRBV5-4 with TRBJ1-1, with TRBD1 matching 9 bases. CDR1 SGHNT and CDR2 YYREEE come from the germline V gene (reference sequence). V trimming: 4 bases; J trimming: 1 base; junction bases outside the gene matches: 2. This CDR3 region has 14 residues. CDR3 sequence: CASSRGQGNTEAFF. The CDR3 region has the DNA TGTGCCAGCAGCAGGGGACAGGGGAACACTGAAGCTTTCTTT.

Here the CDR3 DNA reads TGTGCCAGCAGTTCGACGGACCAGGACGTTCAGCCCCAGCATTTT. It codes for CASSSTDQDVQPQHF. The chain is built from TRBV28 and TRBJ1-5; D remains ambiguous. Trimming left V 4 bases short and J 6 bases short, with 16 bases between. This CDR3 has 15 amino acids. The V gene's germline CDR1 is MDHEN and CDR2 SYDVKM. The entire variable domain, with the rest obtained from reference TRBV28 and TRBJ1-5, is as follows: DVKVTQSSRYLVKRTGEKVFLECVQDMDHENMFWYRQDPGLGLRLIYFSYDVKMKEKGDIPEGYSVSREKKERFSLILESASTNQTSMYLCASSSTDQDVQPQHFGDGTRLSIL.

This chain connects TRBV20-1 to TRBJ2-7, with TRBD1 identical over 8 bases. V dropped 3 bases and J dropped 2; count of bases not matched to a gene: 15. The CDR3 runs to 17 residues. CDR1 is DFQATT, CDR2 SNEGSKA, per germline (reference sequence). CDR3 in amino acids: CSASRWAGQGLTYEQYF. The CDR3, as DNA: TGCAGTGCTAGCAGATGGGCCGGACAGGGACTTACCTACGAGCAGTACTTC.

A remark on this clonotype: The junction departs from germline at one end; a sequencing error may be responsible. The J gene is TRBJ1-5, the V gene TRBV24-1, with D possibly matching TRBD1 (6 bases). The CDR3 is 15 amino acids. Germline V gene sequence: CDR1 KGHDR, CDR2 SFDVKD. CDR3 amino acids: CASSRAGANHQPQHF. The CDR3 coding sequence is TGTGCCAGCAGTAGGGCAGGGGCCAACCATCAGCCCCAGCATTTT.

CDR3 coding DNA: TGTGCCAGCAGCCGGGAACAGTACGTAGATACGCAGTATTTT. Protein product: CASSREQYVDTQYF. The chain is built from TRBV7-2 and TRBJ2-3, with D perhaps TRBD2 (5 bases). The CDR3 length is 14 residues. Trimming pared 5 bases from V and 5 bases from J, leaving 14 bases between. Germline V gives CDR1 SGHTA, CDR2 FQGNSA.

The chain recombines TRBV5-4 with TRBJ1-2; 7 nucleotides align to TRBD1. Germline CDR1 and CDR2: SGHNT and YYREEE (reference sequence). CDR3 length: 14 residues. Germline trimming cut 0 bases from V and 4 bases from J; bases unmatched to any gene: 3. CDR3 sequence (DNA): TGTGCCAGCAGCTTGGACAGGGGCACCTATGGCTACACCTTC. Amino acids: CASSLDRGTYGYTF.

V is TRBV24-1 and J is TRBJ2-5; D gene ambiguous. The germline V and J ends were trimmed by 0 bases and 2 bases, with 21 bases remaining between them. The CDR3 has 19 amino acids. Per germline, CDR1 KGHDR and CDR2 SFDVKD. The CDR3 loop reads CATSDLEGNRVSHQETQYF. CDR3 in DNA: TGTGCCACCAGTGATTTGGAAGGGAATCGCGTTAGTCATCAAGAGACCCAGTACTTC.

This clonotype was seen only a few times. V is TRBV28 and J is TRBJ1-5; D remains unclear. The germline V gene has CDR1 MDHEN and CDR2 SYDVKM. The CDR3 is 12 amino acids. V was cut by 3 bases and J by 5 bases, with 5 bases left in between. The CDR3 DNA follows: TGTGCCAGCAGTTTTGAGTATCAGCCCCAGCATTTT. Translating it yields CASSFEYQPQHF.

This clonotype was seen a few times. This chain connects TRBV6-1 to TRBJ2-3; D may be TRBD1 or TRBD2 (5 bases each). Trimming removed 5 bases from V and 0 bases from J, with 15 bases in between. CDR3 length: 16 amino acids. The germline CDR1 and CDR2 sequences are MNHNS and SASEGT. CDR3 coding DNA: TGTGCCAGCAGTAGTCAAGGGGAGTGGAGCACAGATACGCAGTATTTT. Its protein product is CASSSQGEWSTDTQYF.

The J gene is TRBJ2-3, the V gene TRBV7-9; D remains unclear. V lost 1 base to trimming and J lost 4 bases, with 6 bases between them. Germline CDR1 and CDR2: SEHNR and FQNEAQ (reference sequence). The CDR3 spans 13 residues. The CDR3 loop reads CASSLDVSDTQYF. The CDR3 DNA is TGTGCCAGCAGCTTAGACGTTTCAGATACGCAGTATTTT.

This clonotype showed up just a few times. V usage is TRBV7-3 and J usage is TRBJ2-3; TRBD2 is a possible D gene (6 bases). CDR3 length: 14 residues. CDR1 and CDR2 (germline): SGHTA, FQGTGA. V was cut by 5 bases and J by 4 bases, with 13 bases left in between. CDR3 in amino acids: CASSPGLQSDTQYF. The CDR3, as DNA: TGTGCCAGCAGCCCAGGACTACAATCAGATACGCAGTATTTT.

The genes are TRBV6-1 and TRBJ1-3; D ambiguous. The V end lost 5 bases, the J end lost 7 bases, and 6 bases lay between the germline ends. Germline CDR1 reads MNHNS; CDR2 reads SASEGT. CDR3 length equals 11 residues. Here the CDR3 DNA reads TGTGCCAGCAGTAGGATGAACACCATATATTTT. Its protein product is CASSRMNTIYF.

This chain joins TRBV28 and TRBJ2-7, with D maybe TRBD1 (6 bases). Germline V gene data show CDR1 as MDHEN and CDR2 as SYDVKM. This CDR3 spans 16 amino acids. Trimming took off 8 bases at V and 0 bases at J, with 20 bases between the two ends. The CDR3 loop is CASPAPSGDASYEQYF. CDR3 bases: TGTGCCAGCCCAGCTCCGTCAGGGGACGCCTCCTACGAGCAGTACTTC.

The chain has TRBV20-1 and TRBJ2-1; D is possibly TRBD2 (5 bases). Germline CDR1 and CDR2: DFQATT and SNEGSKA (reference sequence). V dropped 6 bases and J dropped 12 bases, with 21 bases sitting between them. The CDR3 totals 13 residues. CDR3 in DNA: TGCAGTGCCCTCGAAACTAATAGACTATTGCAGTTCTTC. Translated, it gives CSALETNRLLQFF.

The genes are TRBV28 and TRBJ1-6; TRBD1 agrees at 9 bases. The CDR3 length is 18 residues. The trim removed 6 bases at V and 0 bases at J, leaving 9 bases unmatched. Germline assignment: CDR1 MDHEN and CDR2 SYDVKM. In DNA form, the CDR3 reads TGTGCCAGCAGAGGGGGGACAGGGACCCACTCCTATAATTCACCCCTCCACTTT. Protein: CASRGGTGTHSYNSPLHF.

This sequence joins TRBV5-8 and TRBJ2-5; weak D call: TRBD2 (7 bases). CDR1 is SGHTS, CDR2 YDEGEE, per germline. The ends were cut back, 4 bases at V and 4 bases at J, with 20 bases in the middle. The CDR3 length is 16 residues. The CDR3, as DNA: TGTGCCAGCAGCCGCGGTGTGGGGGGGCGGGGAGAGACCCAGTACTTC. It translates to CASSRGVGGRGETQYF.

The CDR3 is CASSLGASISSEEQYF. The CDR3 DNA reads as TGTGCCAGCAGCTTAGGTGCCAGTATATCTAGTGAAGAGCAGTACTTC. V usage is TRBV7-2 and J usage is TRBJ2-7; D is unresolved. Looked up from germline, CDR1 is SGHTA and CDR2 is FQGNSA. This CDR3 region has 16 residues. Trimming left V 1 base short and J 7 bases short, with 20 bases between.

This sequence joins TRBV10-3 and TRBJ2-1; D unresolved. Germline V gives CDR1 ENHRY, CDR2 SYGVKD. The CDR3 consists of 14 residues. Trimming took off 4 bases at V and 2 bases at J, with 9 bases between the two ends. CDR3 sequence: CAISGTPPYNEQFF. The CDR3 bases are TGTGCCATCAGTGGGACCCCTCCCTACAATGAGCAGTTCTTC.

This chain uses TRBV11-2 with TRBJ1-2, with TRBD1 matching over 8 bases. Germline V gene lookup returns CDR1 SGHAT and CDR2 FQNNGV. The V and J ends lost 4 bases and 3 bases, in that order; junction bases with no gene match: 7. The CDR3 has 15 residues. This CDR3 reads CASSSGTGDYYGYTF. CDR3 nucleotide sequence: TGTGCCAGCAGCTCCGGGACAGGTGACTACTATGGCTACACCTTC.